This TCR beta chain was obtained from a study of blood T cell repertoires in COVID-19. Only in-frame clones appear in the TCRdb table, and some are missing; sequencing was by immunoSEQ multiplex PCR. The profile shows about half a million clones, 88% of them singletons. V was pared by 8 bases and J by 4 bases, with 1 base of the junction left unmatched. This CDR3 is built from 12 residues. The germline CDR1 and CDR2 sequences are SNHLY and FYNNEI. Sequencing input: PBMCs or T cells enriched from blood (not recorded which). The receptor was derived from a woman in her sixties or seventies who had recovered from COVID-19. The rearrangement links TRBV2 to TRBJ2-7; 11 bases line up with TRBD1. The CDR3 DNA is TGTGCCAGCGGACAGGGGGCTTACGAGCAGTACTTC. Translating it yields CASGQGAYEQYF.